A selection of T cell receptor beta chains follows, all from one sample in a study of PD-L1 blockade in urothelial cancer. The table came from immunoSEQ multiplex PCR; TCRdb's copy has only in-frame clones and leaves some out. The data show about 50,000 clones, roughly 80% seen once. The specimen comprised PBMCs, sampled around atezolizumab (anti-PD-L1) treatment. The origin of the receptors is a man in his sixties or seventies with urothelial cancer. Each CDR3 is given with its conserved first and last residue. The D gene is left open where the match is weak. The listing skips clone size in some rows; elsewhere it reads once, few, many or a size class.

j_call v_call clone_size d_call cdr3_nt cdr3_aa
TRBJ1-1 TRBV5-1 . . TGCGCCAGCAGCTTTGTCGGGGATTACACTGAAGCTTTCTTT CASSFVGDYTEAFF
TRBJ1-2 TRBV7-2 . TRBD1 TGTGCCAGCAGCTTAGCCTTAGGACAGGCTAACTATGGCTACACCTTC CASSLALGQANYGYTF
TRBJ2-7 TRBV28 . TRBD1 TGTGCCAGCAGCCTGCGCCCGGGACAGGGGGCCGGGGGGAAGCAGTACTTC CASSLRPGQGAGGKQYF
TRBJ2-7 TRBV7-2 . . TGTGCCAGCAGCCCCCGACAGGCCTCCTACGAGCAGTACTTC CASSPRQASYEQYF
TRBJ1-2 TRBV29-1 . . TGCAGCGTTGAAGATGGCGGGGGCTACACCTTC CSVEDGGGYTF
TRBJ2-1 TRBV5-1 once . TGCGCCAGCAGCCTGGACGGTGCTTCCTACAATGAGCAGTTCTTC CASSLDGASYNEQFF
TRBJ1-5 TRBV5-8 . . TGTGCCAGCAGCTTGTGGCAGTACAATCAGCCCCAGCATTTT CASSLWQYNQPQHF
TRBJ2-7 TRBV5-6 . . TGTGCCAGCAGCTTAATAAGGGGCTCCTACGAGCAGTACTTC CASSLIRGSYEQYF
TRBJ2-1 TRBV7-3 . TRBD2 TGTGCCAGCAGCAAGACTAGCGGGGGTTTCAATGAGCAGTTCTTC CASSKTSGGFNEQFF
TRBJ1-3 TRBV5-6 . . TGTGCCAGCAGCTTGGGAGGGATACTGGGAAACACCATATATTTT CASSLGGILGNTIYF
TRBJ2-1 TRBV11-1 . . TGTGCCAGCAGCTTAGCTCAGGGGGGTAGAACCTACAATGAGCAGTTCTTC CASSLAQGGRTYNEQFF
TRBJ2-3 TRBV7-2 . TRBD1 TGTGCCAGCAGCCCACAGGGGGCAGATACGCAGTATTTT CASSPQGADTQYF
TRBJ2-1 TRBV2 . TRBD2 TGTGCCAGCCGGGCCCTAGCGGGCCCTTACAATGAGCAGTTCTTC CASRALAGPYNEQFF
TRBJ2-7 TRBV12-2 . . TGTGCAAGTCTCTTCGTCTCCCGGGACAGGGGATGGGCCTACGAGCAGTACTTC CASLFVSRDRGWAYEQYF
TRBJ2-3 TRBV28 few TRBD2 TGTGCCAGCAGTTCCGCAAGACTAGCGGGAGGGCCAGATACGCAGTATTTT CASSSARLAGGPDTQYF
TRBJ2-1 TRBV18 . TRBD2 TGTGCCAGCTCATGGGGGGGTAATGAGCAGTTCTTC CASSWGGNEQFF
TRBJ1-2 TRBV9 . TRBD1 TGTGCCAGCAGCCTGGGACAGTCTAACTATGGCTACACCTTC CASSLGQSNYGYTF
TRBJ2-7 TRBV28 . . TGTGCCAGCAGTGAAAGTACAGGGCCCTACGAGCAGTACTTC CASSESTGPYEQYF
TRBJ2-7 TRBV4-1 . . TGCGCCAGCAGCCAAGGGTTATATCCGAACGGCGAGCAGTACTTC CASSQGLYPNGEQYF
TRBJ1-2 TRBV5-5 . TRBD1 TGTGCCAGCAGCCTAGGACAGGGCGGCAACTATGGCTACACCTTC CASSLGQGGNYGYTF
TRBJ2-7 TRBV25-1 . . TGTGCCAGCAGAGGCTCCACGGGGAGGAACTACGAGCAGTACTTC CASRGSTGRNYEQYF
TRBJ2-2 TRBV28 . TRBD1 TGTGCCAGCAGTTCACCGGGACAGGCGGAAACTACCGGGGAGCTGTTTTTT CASSSPGQAETTGELFF
TRBJ2-7 TRBV5-1 . TRBD1 TGCGCCAGCAGCTCCGGGACAGGGGCAAACTACGAGCAGTACTTC CASSSGTGANYEQYF
TRBJ2-3 TRBV6-5 . TRBD2 TGTGCCAGCAGAGGTAGCGGGGGGAGCACAGATACGCAGTATTTT CASRGSGGSTDTQYF